The clone carrying this T cell receptor beta chain was detected ten times or more. Its antigen remains unidentified. Building the TCR beta libraries relied on iRepertoire HTBI primers, and CDR3 regions underwent Arm-PCR. TCRdb redid the calling of the multiplex PCR reads with MiXCR, one entry per CDR3 protein. The table shows fewer than 650,000 distinct CDR3 sequences, with about 16% occurring only once. The data derive from a study of regulatory T cells in long-lasting Graves disease. The study's findings and limits: Shared public clonotypes totalled 2,741 in persistent patients, compared with over 800 in new patients.

CDR1 and CDR2 (germline): SGHRS, YFSETQ. The V and J ends lost 4 bases and 1 base respectively, with 8 bases between them. This CDR3 is 14 amino acids long. Time point denoted: newly diagnosed GD, antithyroid drugs for less than 3 months. Researchers made the TCR library from RNA that was extracted from PBMCs. These sequences were also reported in another study, on T cells in Graves' hyperthyroidism and ophthalmopathy.

The gene calls are TRBV5-1 and TRBJ2-2; D possibly corresponds to TRBD1 (5 bases). The clonotype was recovered from a man younger than 30 with Graves disease. The material was peripheral blood mononuclear cells (PBMCs), obtained at new diagnosis, from a patient treated with antithyroid drugs. Here the CDR3 reads CASSAGQNTGELFF. For the CDR3, the DNA is TGCGCCAGCAGCGCCGGACAGAACACCGGGGAGCTGTTTTTT.